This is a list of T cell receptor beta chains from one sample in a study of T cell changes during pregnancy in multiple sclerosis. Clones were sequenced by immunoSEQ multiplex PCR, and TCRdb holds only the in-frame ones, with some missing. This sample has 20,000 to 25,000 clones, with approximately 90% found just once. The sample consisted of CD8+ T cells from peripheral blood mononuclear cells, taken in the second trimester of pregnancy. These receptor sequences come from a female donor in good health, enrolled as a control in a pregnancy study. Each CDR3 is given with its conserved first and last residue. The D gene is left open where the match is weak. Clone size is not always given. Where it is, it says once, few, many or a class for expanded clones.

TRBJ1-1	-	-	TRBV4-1	CASRGGPNTEAFF	TGCGCCAGCAGAGGGGGACCAAACACTGAAGCTTTCTTT
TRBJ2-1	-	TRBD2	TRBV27	CASRQREDRGQFF	TGTGCCAGCCGCCAACGGGAGGATCGGGGGCAGTTCTTC
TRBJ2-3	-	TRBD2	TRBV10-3	CAISFGLAGGFDTDTQYF	TGTGCCATCAGCTTCGGCCTAGCGGGAGGGTTTGACACAGATACGCAGTATTTT
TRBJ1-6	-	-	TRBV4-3	CASSQEVGVFNSPLHF	TGCGCCAGCAGCCAAGAAGTCGGGGTTTTTAATTCACCCCTCCACTTT
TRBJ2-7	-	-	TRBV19	CASSISRGNEQYF	TGTGCCAGTAGTATATCCAGGGGAAACGAGCAGTACTTC
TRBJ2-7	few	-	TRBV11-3	CASSLKAEPSYEQYF	TGTGCCAGCAGCTTAAAAGCGGAGCCCTCCTACGAGCAGTACTTC
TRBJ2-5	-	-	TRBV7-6	CASRAQETQYF	TGTGCCAGCAGGGCTCAAGAGACCCAGTACTTC
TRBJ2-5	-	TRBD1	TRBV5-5	CASSLAGRGQETQYF	TGTGCCAGCAGCCTCGCGGGCAGGGGGCAAGAGACCCAGTACTTC
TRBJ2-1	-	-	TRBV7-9	CASSFGGSKPYNEQFF	TGTGCCAGCAGCTTTGGAGGGAGTAAACCCTACAATGAGCAGTTCTTC
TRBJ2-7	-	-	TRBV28	CASSAGPRTNEQYF	TGTGCCAGCAGTGCGGGCCCTCGAACCAACGAGCAGTACTTC
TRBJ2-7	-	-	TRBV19	CASSIGLPSSYEQYF	TGTGCCAGTAGTATCGGACTCCCGAGCTCCTACGAGCAGTACTTC
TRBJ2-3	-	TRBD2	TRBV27	CASSSRGGGGDTDTQYF	TGTGCCAGCAGTTCCCGGGGCGGGGGGGGTGACACAGATACGCAGTATTTT
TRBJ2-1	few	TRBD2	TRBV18	CASSPLAGGSSYNEQFF	TGTGCCAGCTCACCACTAGCGGGGGGGAGCTCCTACAATGAGCAGTTCTTC
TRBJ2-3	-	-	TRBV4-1	CASSQRPGLYTDTQYF	TGCGCCAGCAGCCAACGCCCGGGACTTTACACAGATACGCAGTATTTT
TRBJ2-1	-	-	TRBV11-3	CASSWDSSYNEQFF	TGTGCCAGCAGCTGGGACTCGTCCTACAATGAGCAGTTCTTC
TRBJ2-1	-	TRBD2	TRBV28	CASSRLAGYNEQFF	TGTGCCAGCAGTAGACTAGCGGGTTACAATGAGCAGTTCTTC
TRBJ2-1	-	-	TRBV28	CASSLSETPSSYNEQFF	TGTGCCAGCAGTTTATCTGAGACACCAAGCTCCTACAATGAGCAGTTCTTC
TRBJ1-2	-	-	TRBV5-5	CASSLGSGEDYGYTF	TGTGCCAGCAGCTTGGGTTCGGGGGAGGACTATGGCTACACCTTC
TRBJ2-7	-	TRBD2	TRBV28	CASSSPLTSGSYEQYF	TGTGCCAGCAGTTCCCCCCTAACTAGCGGGAGTTACGAGCAGTACTTC
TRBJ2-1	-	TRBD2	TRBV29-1	CSVIRRGSSYNEQFF	TGCAGCGTTATTCGGCGCGGGAGCTCCTACAATGAGCAGTTCTTC
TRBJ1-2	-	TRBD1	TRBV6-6	CASKDPGTGNGYTF	TGTGCCAGCAAAGATCCCGGGACAGGGAATGGCTACACCTTC
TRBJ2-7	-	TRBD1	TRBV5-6	CASSLGTGEYEQYF	TGTGCCAGCAGCTTGGGGACAGGGGAGTACGAGCAGTACTTC
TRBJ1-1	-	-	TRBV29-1	CSVELGHTEAFF	TGCAGCGTTGAGCTGGGGCACACTGAAGCTTTCTTT
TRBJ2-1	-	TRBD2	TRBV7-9	CASSSTGGGSYNEQFF	TGTGCCAGCAGCTCCACCGGGGGGGGCTCCTACAATGAGCAGTTCTTC
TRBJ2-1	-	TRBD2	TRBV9	CASSVVGGGVMDEQFF	TGTGCCAGCAGCGTAGTCGGGGGAGGGGTCATGGATGAGCAGTTCTTC
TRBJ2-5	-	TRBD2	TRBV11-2	CASSPPTSGDRETQYF	TGTGCCAGCAGCCCGCCAACTAGCGGGGATCGGGAGACCCAGTACTTC
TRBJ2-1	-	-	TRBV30	CAWEGNEQFF	TGTGCCTGGGAGGGTAATGAGCAGTTCTTC
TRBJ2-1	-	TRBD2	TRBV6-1	CASSGLAGGNEQFF	TGTGCCAGCAGTGGACTAGCGGGGGGCAATGAGCAGTTCTTC
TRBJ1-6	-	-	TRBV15	CATSRDRAAGGNSPLHF	TGTGCCACCAGCAGAGATCGCGCAGCGGGGGGTAATTCACCCCTCCACTTT
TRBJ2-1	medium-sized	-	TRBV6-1	CASSEALEGRKGEQFF	TGTGCCAGCAGTGAAGCGCTCGAGGGCAGGAAAGGGGAGCAGTTCTTC
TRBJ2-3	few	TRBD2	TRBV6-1	CASSEGTSGGDTQYF	TGTGCCAGCAGTGAAGGGACTAGCGGGGGGGATACGCAGTATTTT
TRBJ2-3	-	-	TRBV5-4	CASSLGGDTQYF	TGTGCCAGCAGCTTGGGGGGCGATACGCAGTATTTT
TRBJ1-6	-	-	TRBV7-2	CASSLAGGSGTPLHF	TGTGCCAGCAGCCTCGCCGGAGGGAGTGGGACACCCCTCCACTTT
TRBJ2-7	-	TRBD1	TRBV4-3	CASSQVGTGLDEQYF	TGCGCCAGCAGCCAAGTGGGGACAGGGTTAGACGAGCAGTACTTC
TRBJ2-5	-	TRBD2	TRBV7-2	CASSLGVAGDLRTQYF	TGTGCCAGCAGCTTAGGGGTGGCGGGAGATCTCAGGACCCAGTACTTC
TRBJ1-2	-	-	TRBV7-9	CASSLTSRYYGYTF	TGTGCCAGCAGCTTAACCTCCCGGTACTATGGCTACACCTTC
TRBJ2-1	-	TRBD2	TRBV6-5	CASGPSGSGEQFF	TGTGCCAGCGGTCCTAGCGGGAGTGGCGAGCAGTTCTTC